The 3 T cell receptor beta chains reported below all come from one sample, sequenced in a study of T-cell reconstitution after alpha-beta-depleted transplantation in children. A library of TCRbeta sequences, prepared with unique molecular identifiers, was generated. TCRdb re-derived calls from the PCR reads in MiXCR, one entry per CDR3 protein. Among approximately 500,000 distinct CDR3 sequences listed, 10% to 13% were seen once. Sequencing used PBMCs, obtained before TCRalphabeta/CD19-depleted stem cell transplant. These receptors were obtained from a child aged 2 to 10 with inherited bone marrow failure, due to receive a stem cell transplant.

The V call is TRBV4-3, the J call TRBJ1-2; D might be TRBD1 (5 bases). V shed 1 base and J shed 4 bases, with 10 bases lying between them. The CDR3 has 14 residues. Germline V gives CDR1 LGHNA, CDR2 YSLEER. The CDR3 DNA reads TGCGCCAGCAGCCAAGTTGCAGGGATCTATGGCTACACCTTC. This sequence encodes CASSQVAGIYGYTF.

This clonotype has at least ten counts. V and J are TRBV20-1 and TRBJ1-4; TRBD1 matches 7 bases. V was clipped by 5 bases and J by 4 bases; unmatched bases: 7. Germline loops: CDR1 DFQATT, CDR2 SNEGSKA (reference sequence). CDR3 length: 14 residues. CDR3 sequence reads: CSASSGGYNEKLFF. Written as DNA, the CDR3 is TGCAGTGCTTCTTCAGGGGGATATAATGAAAAACTGTTTTTT.

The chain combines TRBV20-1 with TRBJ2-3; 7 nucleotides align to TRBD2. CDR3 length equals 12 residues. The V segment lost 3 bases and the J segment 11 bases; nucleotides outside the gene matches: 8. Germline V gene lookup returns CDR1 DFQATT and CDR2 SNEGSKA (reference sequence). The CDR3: CSASREARVQYF. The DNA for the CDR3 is TGCAGTGCTAGTCGGGAGGCCAGGGTGCAGTATTTT.